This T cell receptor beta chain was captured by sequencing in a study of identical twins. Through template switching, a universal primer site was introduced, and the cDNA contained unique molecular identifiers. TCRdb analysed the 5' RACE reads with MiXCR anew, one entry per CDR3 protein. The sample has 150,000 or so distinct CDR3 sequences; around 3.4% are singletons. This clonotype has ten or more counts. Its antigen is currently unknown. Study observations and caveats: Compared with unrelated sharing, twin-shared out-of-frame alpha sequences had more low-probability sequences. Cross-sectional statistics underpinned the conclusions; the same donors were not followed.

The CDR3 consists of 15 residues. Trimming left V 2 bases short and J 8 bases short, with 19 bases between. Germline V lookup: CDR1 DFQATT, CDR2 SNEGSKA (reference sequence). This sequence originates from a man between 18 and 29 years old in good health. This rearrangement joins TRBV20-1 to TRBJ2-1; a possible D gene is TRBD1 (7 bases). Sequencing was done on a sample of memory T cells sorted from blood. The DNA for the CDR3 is TGCAGTGCTAGATCCCGGGACAGCTGGGGGGATGAGCAGTTCTTC. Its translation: CSARSRDSWGDEQFF.